This T cell receptor (beta chain) was sequenced for a study of cytomegalovirus exposure and HLA in healthy donors. Study background: The approximately 120 validation repertoires were reported in a later analysis to have been generated on the same platform as the roughly 630 first-cohort repertoires. Study-wide points: Three chains linked to CMV were shown in vitro to be specific for CMV antigens.

The table came from immunoSEQ multiplex PCR; TCRdb's copy has only in-frame clones and leaves some out. Seen here are about 260,000 clones, roughly 87% observed once, and the top ten hold just over 3%. The CDR3 is 18 residues long. The germline V gene encodes CDR1 LNHDA and CDR2 SQIVND (reference sequence). V lost 7 bases, J lost 4 bases, and 14 bases stayed unmatched. This clone was seen a single time. What it binds is unknown. The source is a woman under 40 in good health and CMV-seronegative. The rearrangement joins TRBV19 to TRBJ2-1, with 12 bases lining up with TRBD2. The specimen was PBMCs. CDR3 sequence: CASKPRTSGKGRYNEQFF. The DNA for the CDR3 is TGTGCCAGTAAACCTCGGACTAGCGGGAAGGGGAGATACAATGAGCAGTTCTTC. Supplemented by reference TRBV19 and TRBJ2-1, the full variable domain reads DGGITQSPKYLFRKEGQNVTLSCEQNLNHDAMYWYRQDPGQGLRLIYYSQIVNDFQKGDIAEGYSVSREKKESFPLTVTSAQKNPTAFYLCASKPRTSGKGRYNEQFFGPGTRLTVL.